This T cell receptor beta chain stems from a study of regulatory T cells in long-lasting Graves disease. Time point here: newly diagnosed GD, antithyroid drugs for less than 3 months. The TCR library was made from RNA extracted from PBMCs. This clonotype was seen many times. CDR1 GTSNPN and CDR2 SVGIG come from the germline V gene (reference sequence). V shed 2 bases and J shed 0 bases, with 13 bases lying between them. The CDR3 totals 15 residues. Building the TCR beta libraries relied on iRepertoire HTBI primers, and CDR3 regions underwent Arm-PCR. MiXCR, applied by TCRdb to the multiplex PCR reads, yields one record per CDR3 protein. This sample yields about 370,000 distinct CDR3 sequences, of which roughly a sixth are seen a single time; 22% belongs to the top ten.

The sample here was peripheral blood mononuclear cells (PBMCs), taken at new diagnosis, from a patient treated with antithyroid drugs. This chain joins TRBV30 and TRBJ1-2; D perhaps matches TRBD1 (6 bases). This receptor was taken from a female donor with Graves disease. In DNA, the CDR3 is TGTGCCTGGAGTTCCCTCCGGGGGCCTAACTATGGCTACACCTTC. Translating gives CAWSSLRGPNYGYTF. The whole variable domain, filled in from reference TRBV30 and TRBJ1-2, reads SQTIHQWPATLVQPVGSPLSLECTVEGTSNPNLYWYRQAAGRGLQLLFYSVGIGQISSEVPQNLSASRPQDRQFILSSKKLLLSDSGFYLCAWSSLRGPNYGYTFGSGTRLTVV.